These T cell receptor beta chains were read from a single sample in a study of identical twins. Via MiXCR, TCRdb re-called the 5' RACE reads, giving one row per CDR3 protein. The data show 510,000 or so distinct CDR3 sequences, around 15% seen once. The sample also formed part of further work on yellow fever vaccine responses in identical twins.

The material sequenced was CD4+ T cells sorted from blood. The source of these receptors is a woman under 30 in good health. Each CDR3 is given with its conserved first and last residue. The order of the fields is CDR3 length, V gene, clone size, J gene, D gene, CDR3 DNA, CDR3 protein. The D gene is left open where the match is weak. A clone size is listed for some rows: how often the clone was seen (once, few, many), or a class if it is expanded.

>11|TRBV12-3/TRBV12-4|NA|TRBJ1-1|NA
TGTGCCAGCAGTTTGCAGGCTGAAGCTTTCTTT
CASSLQAEAFF
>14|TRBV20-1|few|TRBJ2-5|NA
TGCAGTGCTAGTTTCCTACTACAGGAAGAGACCCAGTACTTC
CSASFLLQEETQYF
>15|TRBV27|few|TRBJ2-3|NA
TGTGCCAGCAGTTTCGTCAGGGGGGTCACAGATACGCAGTATTTT
CASSFVRGVTDTQYF
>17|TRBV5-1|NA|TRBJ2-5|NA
TGCGCCAGCAGCTTGGTCCGCCAGGCCTGGGGACAAGAGACCCAGTACTTC
CASSLVRQAWGQETQYF
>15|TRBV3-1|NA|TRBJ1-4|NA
TGTGCCAGCAGCCAAGCCGCAGGCACTAATGAAAAACTGTTTTTT
CASSQAAGTNEKLFF
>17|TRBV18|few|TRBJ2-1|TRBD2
TGTGCCAGCTCACCTCGGACTAGCCCGGGGGCCTACAATGAGCAGTTCTTC
CASSPRTSPGAYNEQFF
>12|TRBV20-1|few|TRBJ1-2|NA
TGCAGTGCTAGAGACAGCGCTAGGGGCTACACCTTC
CSARDSARGYTF
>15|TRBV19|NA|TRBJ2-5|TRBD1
TGTGCCAGTAGTATGAGATCCGGGACAGGGTTATCGTTGTACTTC
CASSMRSGTGLSLYF
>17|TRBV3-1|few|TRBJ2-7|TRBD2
TGTGCCAGCAGCCAAGATAGGACTAGCGGGAGCTCCTACGAGCAGTACTTC
CASSQDRTSGSSYEQYF
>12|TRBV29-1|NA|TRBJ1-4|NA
TGCAGCGTGGCGGACAAGAATGAAAAACTGTTTTTT
CSVADKNEKLFF
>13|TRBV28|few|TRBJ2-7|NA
TGTGCCAGCAGTTTTATTAGCGCCTACGAGCAGTACTTC
CASSFISAYEQYF
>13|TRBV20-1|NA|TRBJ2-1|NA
TGCAGTGCTAGAAGGCGGGCCAACAATGAGCAGTTCTTC
CSARRRANNEQFF
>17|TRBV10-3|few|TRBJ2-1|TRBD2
TGTGCCATCAGTGAGGAGACTAGCGGGAAACATTACAATGAGCAGTTCTTC
CAISEETSGKHYNEQFF
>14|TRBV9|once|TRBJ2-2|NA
TGTGCCAGCAGCGTAGCCCCTGACACCGGGGAGCTGTTTTTT
CASSVAPDTGELFF
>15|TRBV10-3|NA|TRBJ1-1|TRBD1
TGTGCCATCAGGCCGGGACAGGGAGGGGACACTGAAGCTTTCTTT
CAIRPGQGGDTEAFF
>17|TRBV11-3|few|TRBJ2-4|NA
TGTGCCAGCAGCTTAGGTCGCAGGGACGAGGCCAAAAACATTCAGTACTTC
CASSLGRRDEAKNIQYF
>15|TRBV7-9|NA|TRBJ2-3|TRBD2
TGTGCCAGCGGCCCCGGACTAGCGGCCCTTGATACGCAGTATTTT
CASGPGLAALDTQYF
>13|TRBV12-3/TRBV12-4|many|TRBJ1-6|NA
TGTGCCAGCAGGGGTTACAGCCGCGGGGCCCTCCACTTT
CASRGYSRGALHF
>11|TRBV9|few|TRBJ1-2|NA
TGTGCCAGCAGCGACTACTATGGCTACACCTTC
CASSDYYGYTF
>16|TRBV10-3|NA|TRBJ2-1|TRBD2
TGTGCCATCAGTGGCGGGGGGATGGTCAACAACAATGAGCAGTTCTTC
CAISGGGMVNNNEQFF
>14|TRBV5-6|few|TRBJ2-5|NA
TGTGCCAGCAGCTTGACAACCGCAAGAGAGACCCAGTACTTC
CASSLTTARETQYF
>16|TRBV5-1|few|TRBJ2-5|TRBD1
TGCGCCAGCAGCGAAGACAGGGGGGCATTTCAAGAGACCCAGTACTTC
CASSEDRGAFQETQYF
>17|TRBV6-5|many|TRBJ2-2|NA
TGTGCCAGCAGTTACGACCGGGGGGACAGTAACACCGGGGAGCTGTTTTTT
CASSYDRGDSNTGELFF
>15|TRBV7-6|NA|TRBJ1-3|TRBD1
TGTGCCAGCAGCTTAACCGGGACAGGAGGGAACACCATATATTTT
CASSLTGTGGNTIYF
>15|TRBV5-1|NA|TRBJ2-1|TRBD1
TGCGCCAGCAGCTCACCGGGACAGGACGTTTATGAGCAGTTCTTC
CASSSPGQDVYEQFF
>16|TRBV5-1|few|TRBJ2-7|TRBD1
TGCGCCAGCAGCTTGGCCGGGACAGGGACTCTCTACGAGCAGTACTTC
CASSLAGTGTLYEQYF
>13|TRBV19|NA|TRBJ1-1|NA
TGTGCCAGTAGTATAGAGAAGAACACTGAAGCTTTCTTT
CASSIEKNTEAFF
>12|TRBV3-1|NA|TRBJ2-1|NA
TGTGCCAGCAGCCCAGAGGTGGGTGAGCAGTTCTTC
CASSPEVGEQFF
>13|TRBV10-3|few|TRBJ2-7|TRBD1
TGTGCCATCAACCCAGGGGGTCGGTACGAGCAGTACTTC
CAINPGGRYEQYF
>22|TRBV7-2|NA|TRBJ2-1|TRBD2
TGTGCCAGCAGTTATTTCTCCGGGACTAGCGGGTATATCTCGAGCTCCTACAATGAGCAGTTCTTC
CASSYFSGTSGYISSSYNEQFF
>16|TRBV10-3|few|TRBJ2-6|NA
TGTGCCACCGCGGGATACAGACCCCCCGGGGCCAACGTCCTGACTTTC
CATAGYRPPGANVLTF
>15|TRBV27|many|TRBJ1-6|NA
TGTGCCAGCAGTGGGGGCCAGGCCATCAATTCACCCCTCCACTTT
CASSGGQAINSPLHF